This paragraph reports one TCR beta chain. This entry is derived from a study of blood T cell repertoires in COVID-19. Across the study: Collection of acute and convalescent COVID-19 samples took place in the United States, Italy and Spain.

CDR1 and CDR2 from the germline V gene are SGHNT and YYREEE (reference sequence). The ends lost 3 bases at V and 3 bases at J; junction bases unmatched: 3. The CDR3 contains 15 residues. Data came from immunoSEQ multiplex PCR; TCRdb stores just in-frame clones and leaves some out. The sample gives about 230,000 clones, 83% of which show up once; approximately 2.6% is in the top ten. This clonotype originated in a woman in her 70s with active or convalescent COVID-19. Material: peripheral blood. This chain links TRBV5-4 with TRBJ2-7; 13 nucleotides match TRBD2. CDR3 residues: CASSSRTSGSYEQYF. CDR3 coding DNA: TGTGCCAGCAGCTCCCGGACTAGCGGGAGCTACGAGCAGTACTTC.